Below, 14 T cell receptor beta chains from the same sample are listed, as sequenced in a study of Graves' ophthalmopathy and Graves' hyperthyroidism. RNA served as the template for amplifying TCR beta CDR3 regions. The first-round RT-PCR employed HTBI primers together with the Qiagen OneStep RT-PCR kit. A multiplex PCR was then performed as the second round. In TCRdb, the multiplex PCR reads were re-called with MiXCR into one record per CDR3 protein. The table lists roughly 410,000 distinct CDR3 sequences, 15% of them singletons, with 5.5% to 8% in the top ten. Material: peripheral blood. Source of these receptors: a woman in her late teens or twenties with stable Graves' hyperthyroidism.

This clonotype was detected many times. The chain carries TRBV20-1 and TRBJ2-7; 9 positions agree with TRBD2. Germline V lookup: CDR1 DFQATT, CDR2 SNEGSKA (reference sequence). CDR3 length: 14 amino acids. Germline trimming cut 3 bases from V and 6 bases from J; bases unmatched to any gene: 9. The CDR3, as DNA: TGCAGTGCTAGTTCTAGCGGGGTCTCTGGCGAGCAGTACTTC. This codes for CSASSSGVSGEQYF.

This sequence joins TRBV3-1 and TRBJ1-2; D unresolved. CDR1 is LGHDT, CDR2 YNNKEL, per germline (reference sequence). Between the trimmed V and J ends, which lost 2 bases and 8 bases, there was a span of 15 bases. This CDR3 region has 14 residues. The CDR3 loop reads CASSQIQQPQGYTF. CDR3 bases: TGTGCCAGCAGCCAAATCCAACAGCCCCAAGGCTACACCTTC.

Comments on this clonotype: A much larger clone differs by one base, so this may be a read error. In this CDR3 the conserved last residue, phenylalanine or tryptophan, is missing, so a read error is likely. This rearrangement joins TRBV6-2 or TRBV6-3 to TRBJ1-2, with TRBD1 matching over 8 bases. Germline V gives CDR1 MNHEY, CDR2 SVGEGT. V was clipped by 7 bases and J by 8 bases; unmatched bases: 6. CDR3 length equals 12 residues. CDR3 coding DNA: TGTGCCAGCACCCAACAGGGGGGCGGCTACACCTAC. Translation: CASTQQGGGYTY.

Turning to this clonotype: Possible read error: a much larger clone is one base away. This chain joins TRBV7-2 and TRBJ2-7, with unresolved D. The CDR3 is 14 residues long. CDR1 and CDR2 from the germline V gene are SGHTA and FQGNSA. Trimming took 4 bases from V and 7 from J, leaving 17 bases between them. As DNA, the CDR3 is TGTGCCAGCAGCTCAGGTAGTTGGGGTGGGGAGCAGTACTTC. Its protein is CASSSGSWGGEQYF.

The sample holds a few counts of this clonotype. A much larger clone lies a single base off, so this may be a read error. This chain's CDR3 is CASSKSLAAQETKYF. CDR3 sequence (DNA): TGTGCCAGCAGCAAATCACTAGCGGCACAAGAGACCAAGTACTTC. The rearrangement joins TRBV6-5 to TRBJ2-5; 8 bases match TRBD2. CDR3 length: 15 amino acids. Germline V gene data show CDR1 as MNHEY and CDR2 as SVGAGI.

This clonotype was counted only a few times. The rearrangement links TRBV4-1 to TRBJ1-1; perhaps TRBD1 as D (5 bases). V lost 0 bases and J lost 1, with 12 bases in between. This CDR3 has 16 residues. CDR1 MGHRA and CDR2 YSYEKL come from the germline V gene. The CDR3 loop is CASSQERTQGNTEAFF. The CDR3 bases are TGCGCCAGCAGCCAAGAGAGGACTCAGGGGAACACTGAAGCTTTCTTT.

This clonotype was recorded at least ten times. J is TRBJ1-6 and V is TRBV6-2 or TRBV6-3; D gene uncertain. CDR1 is MNHEY, CDR2 SVGEGT, per germline. The CDR3 is made up of 14 amino acids. V lost 5 bases to trimming and J lost 7 bases, with 12 bases between them. This CDR3 reads CASSGPSGNSPLHF. The DNA for the CDR3 is TGTGCCAGCAGTGGGCCCTCGGGGAATTCACCCCTCCACTTT.

This clonotype showed up many times. The chain couples TRBV20-1 to TRBJ1-5, with D perhaps TRBD1 (6 bases). Germline lookup yields CDR1 DFQATT and CDR2 SNEGSKA (reference sequence). Trimming left V 3 bases short and J 2 bases short, with 11 bases between. This CDR3 comprises 14 residues. The DNA of the CDR3 is TGCAGTGCTAGGAAGGGGGATGGCAATCAGCCCCAGCATTTT. Protein: CSARKGDGNQPQHF.

This clonotype occurred many times. This chain connects TRBV6-5 to TRBJ1-1; D might be TRBD1 (5 bases). The CDR3 has 11 residues. Germline values: CDR1 MNHEY, CDR2 SVGAGI. With 6 bases removed from V and 8 bases from J, the gap between germline ends came to 10 bases. The CDR3 sequence: CASRGREEAFF. CDR3 coding DNA: TGTGCCAGCAGGGGACGGGAAGAAGCTTTCTTT.

At least ten counts were recorded for this clonotype. In DNA form, the CDR3 reads TGTGCCAGTAGTATAGCGGACAGGGGCTACTACGAGCAGTACTTC. Its translation is CASSIADRGYYEQYF. The V call is TRBV19, the J call TRBJ2-7; 9 bases line up with TRBD1. Looked up from germline, CDR1 is LNHDA and CDR2 is SQIVND (reference sequence). The V segment lost 1 base and the J segment 3 bases; nucleotides outside the gene matches: 4. This CDR3 region has 15 residues.

This clonotype was detected many times. The chain combines TRBV6-1 with TRBJ1-4; no clear D. V lost 8 bases to trimming and J lost 0 bases, with 10 bases between them. Germline V CDR1 and CDR2: MNHNS, SASEGT. CDR3 length: 14 residues. CDR3 loop: CASYFVTTNEKLFF. For the CDR3, the DNA is TGTGCCAGCTATTTTGTAACAACTAATGAAAAACTGTTTTTT.

This clonotype was observed at least ten times. V usage is TRBV11-1 and J usage is TRBJ2-7; no firm D call. The V end was cut by 2 bases, the J end by 0 bases, with 5 bases between. CDR3 length: 13 residues. From germline, CDR1 is SGHAT and CDR2 FQDESV (reference sequence). CDR3 amino acids: CASSLPLSYEQYF. The CDR3 nucleotides are TGTGCCAGCAGCTTACCCCTCTCCTACGAGCAGTACTTC.

This clonotype was recorded only once. The junction departs from germline at one end; a sequencing error may be responsible. The chain carries TRBV19 and TRBJ1-5; D possibly corresponds to TRBD1 (5 bases). The CDR3 runs to 13 residues. Germline V CDR1 and CDR2: LNHDA, SQIVND (reference sequence). The CDR3 reads CACSSGSGQPQHF. The CDR3 coding sequence is TGCGCCTGTAGTTCAGGGTCCGGGCAGCCCCAGCATTTT.

The chain combines TRBV6-5 with TRBJ1-5; D may be TRBD1 (5 bases). Germline CDR1 MNHEY, CDR2 SVGAGI. CDR3 length equals 17 residues. Trimming stripped 2 bases from V and 7 bases from J, with 21 bases between. The CDR3 DNA sequence: TGTGCCAGCAGTTACCTGCAGGGTCAGTGGGGAAACCAGCCCCAGCATTTT. Protein sequence: CASSYLQGQWGNQPQHF.